Here is one TCR beta chain with its context. Antigen specificity is unknown. The table came from immunoSEQ multiplex PCR; TCRdb's copy has only in-frame clones and leaves some out. The sample lists around 77,000 clones; roughly 90% were seen once. These data are taken from a study of T cell responses to AZD1222 COVID-19 vaccine. Study-wide findings and caveats: Repertoire sampling was restricted to post-peak T cell response timepoints.

CDR3 size: 14 residues. Germline CDR1 is MDHEN and CDR2 is SYDVKM. Trimming took 6 bases from V and 1 from J, leaving 12 bases between them. This sample comprised peripheral blood, obtained on day 0 of AZD1222 vaccination. The sequence came from an adult in good health. The chain recombines TRBV28 with TRBJ1-1; maybe TRBD1 (6 bases). CDR3 residues: CASSPPQGNTEAFF. Written as DNA, the CDR3 is TGTGCCAGCAGCCCGCCACAGGGGAACACTGAAGCTTTCTTT. The complete variable domain, with remaining parts taken from reference TRBV28 and TRBJ1-1, reads DVKVTQSSRYLVKRTGEKVFLECVQDMDHENMFWYRQDPGLGLRLIYFSYDVKMKEKGDIPEGYSVSREKKERFSLILESASTNQTSMYLCASSPPQGNTEAFFGQGTRLTVV.